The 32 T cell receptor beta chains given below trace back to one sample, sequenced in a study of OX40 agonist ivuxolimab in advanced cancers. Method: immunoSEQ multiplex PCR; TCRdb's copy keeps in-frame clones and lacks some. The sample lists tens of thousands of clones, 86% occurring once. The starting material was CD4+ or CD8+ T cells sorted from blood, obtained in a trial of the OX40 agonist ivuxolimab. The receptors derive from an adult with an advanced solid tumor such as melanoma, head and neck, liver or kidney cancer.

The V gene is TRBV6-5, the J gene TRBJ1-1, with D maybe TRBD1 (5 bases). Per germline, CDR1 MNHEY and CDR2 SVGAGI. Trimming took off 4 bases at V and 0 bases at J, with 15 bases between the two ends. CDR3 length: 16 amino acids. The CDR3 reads CASSSVATDMNTEAFF. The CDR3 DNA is TGTGCCAGCAGTTCCGTTGCGACAGACATGAACACTGAAGCTTTCTTT.

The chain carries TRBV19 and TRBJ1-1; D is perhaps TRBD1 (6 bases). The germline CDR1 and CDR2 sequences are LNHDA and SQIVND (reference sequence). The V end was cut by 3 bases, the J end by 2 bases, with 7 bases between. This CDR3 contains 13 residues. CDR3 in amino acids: CASSIGGNTEAFF. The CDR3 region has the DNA TGTGCCAGTAGTATCGGGGGCAACACTGAAGCTTTCTTT.

As DNA, the CDR3 is TGTGCCACCACTTCTTCAGGAAGCTCCTACAATGAGCAGTTCTTC. The encoded protein is CATTSSGSSYNEQFF. The chain combines TRBV6-5 with TRBJ2-1; D gene unclear. The germline V and J ends were trimmed by 10 bases and 0 bases, with 16 bases remaining between them. This CDR3 is built from 15 residues. The germline CDR1 and CDR2 sequences are MNHEY and SVGAGI.

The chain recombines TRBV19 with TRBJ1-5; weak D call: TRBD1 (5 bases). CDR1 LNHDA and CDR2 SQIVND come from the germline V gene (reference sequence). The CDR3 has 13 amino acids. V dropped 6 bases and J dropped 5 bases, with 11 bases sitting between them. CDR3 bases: TGTGCCAGTAGGCCGCGGGGACATCAGCCCCAGCATTTT. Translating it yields CASRPRGHQPQHF.

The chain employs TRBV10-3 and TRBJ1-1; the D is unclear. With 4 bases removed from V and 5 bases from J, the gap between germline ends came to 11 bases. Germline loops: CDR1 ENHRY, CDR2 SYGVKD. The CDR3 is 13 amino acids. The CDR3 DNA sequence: TGTGCCATCAGTGTGGGCGGCGAGACTGAAGCTTTCTTT. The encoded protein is CAISVGGETEAFF.

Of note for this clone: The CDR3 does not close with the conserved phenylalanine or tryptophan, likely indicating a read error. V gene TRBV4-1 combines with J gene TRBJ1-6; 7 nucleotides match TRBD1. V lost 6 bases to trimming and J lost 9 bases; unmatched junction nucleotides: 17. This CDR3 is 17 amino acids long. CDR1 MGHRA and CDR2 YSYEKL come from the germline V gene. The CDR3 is CASSLGYLDRDSSPLHL. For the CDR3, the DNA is TGCGCCAGCAGTTTGGGGTACCTCGACAGGGATAGTTCACCCCTCCACCTT.

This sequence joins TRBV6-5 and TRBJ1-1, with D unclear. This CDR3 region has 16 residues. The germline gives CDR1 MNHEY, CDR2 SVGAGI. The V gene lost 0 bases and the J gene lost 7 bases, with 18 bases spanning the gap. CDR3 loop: CASSYSIGETVVEAFF. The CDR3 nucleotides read TGTGCCAGCAGTTACTCGATTGGCGAAACAGTGGTTGAAGCTTTCTTT.

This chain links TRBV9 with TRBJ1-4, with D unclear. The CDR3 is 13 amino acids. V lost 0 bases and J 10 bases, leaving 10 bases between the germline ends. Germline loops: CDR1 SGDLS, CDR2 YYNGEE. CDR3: CASSVGTEGKLFF. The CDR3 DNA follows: TGTGCCAGCAGCGTAGGCACCGAGGGAAAACTGTTTTTT.

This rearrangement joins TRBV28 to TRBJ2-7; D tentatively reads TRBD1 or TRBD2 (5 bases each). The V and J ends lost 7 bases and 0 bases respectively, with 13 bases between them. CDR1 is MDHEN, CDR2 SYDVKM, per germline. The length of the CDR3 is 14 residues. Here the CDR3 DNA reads TGTGCCAGCACCCCGGGGACGTTCTCCTACGAGCAGTACTTC. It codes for CASTPGTFSYEQYF. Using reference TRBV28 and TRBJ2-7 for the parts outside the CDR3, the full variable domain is DVKVTQSSRYLVKRTGEKVFLECVQDMDHENMFWYRQDPGLGLRLIYFSYDVKMKEKGDIPEGYSVSREKKERFSLILESASTNQTSMYLCASTPGTFSYEQYFGPGTRLTVT.

Here the CDR3 reads CASRGGGTEAFF. The CDR3 DNA reads TGTGCCAGCAGGGGGGGAGGCACTGAAGCTTTCTTT. This chain connects TRBV9 to TRBJ1-1; TRBD1 might be the D (5 bases). Germline V gene lookup returns CDR1 SGDLS and CDR2 YYNGEE. The V end was cut by 5 bases, the J end by 4 bases, with 9 bases between. This CDR3 region has 12 residues. The whole variable domain, filled in from reference TRBV9 and TRBJ1-1, reads DSGVTQTPKHLITATGQRVTLRCSPRSGDLSVYWYQQSLDQGLQFLIQYYNGEERAKGNILERFSAQQFPDLHSELNLSSLELGDSALYFCASRGGGTEAFFGQGTRLTVV.

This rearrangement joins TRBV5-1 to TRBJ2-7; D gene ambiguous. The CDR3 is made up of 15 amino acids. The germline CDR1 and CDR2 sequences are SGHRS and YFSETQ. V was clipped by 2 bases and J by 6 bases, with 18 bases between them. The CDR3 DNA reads TGCGCCAGCAGCTTAATAAACTCCGTCTCGGTCGAGCAGTACTTC. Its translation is CASSLINSVSVEQYF.

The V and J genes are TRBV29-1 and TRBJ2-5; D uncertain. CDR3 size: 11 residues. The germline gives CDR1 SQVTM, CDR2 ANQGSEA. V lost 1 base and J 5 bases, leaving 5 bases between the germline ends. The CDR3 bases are TGCAGCGTTGAAGGCGATGAGACCCAGTACTTC. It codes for CSVEGDETQYF.

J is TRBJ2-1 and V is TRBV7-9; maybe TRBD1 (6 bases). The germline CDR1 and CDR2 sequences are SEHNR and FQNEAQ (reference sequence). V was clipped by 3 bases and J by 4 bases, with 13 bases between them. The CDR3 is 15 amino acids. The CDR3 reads CASSFSYREYNEQFF. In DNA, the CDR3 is TGTGCCAGCAGCTTCTCTTACAGGGAATACAATGAGCAGTTCTTC.

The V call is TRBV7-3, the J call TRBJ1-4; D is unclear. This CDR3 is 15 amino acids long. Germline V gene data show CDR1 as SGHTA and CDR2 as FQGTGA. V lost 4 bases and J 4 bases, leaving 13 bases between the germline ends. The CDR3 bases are TGTGCCAGCAGCTCTAAAGCGCTGTATAATGAAAAACTGTTTTTT. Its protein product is CASSSKALYNEKLFF.

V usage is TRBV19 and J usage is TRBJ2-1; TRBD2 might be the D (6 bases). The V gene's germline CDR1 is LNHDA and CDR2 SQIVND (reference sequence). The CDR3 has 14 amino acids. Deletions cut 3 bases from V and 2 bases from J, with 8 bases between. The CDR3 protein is CASSMDYPYNEQFF. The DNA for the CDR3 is TGTGCCAGTAGTATGGACTACCCCTACAATGAGCAGTTCTTC.

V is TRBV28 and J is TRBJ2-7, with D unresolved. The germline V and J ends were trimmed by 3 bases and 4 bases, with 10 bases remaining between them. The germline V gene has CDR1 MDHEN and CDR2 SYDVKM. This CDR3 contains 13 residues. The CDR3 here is CASSFELTYEQYF. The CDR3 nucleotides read TGTGCCAGCAGTTTTGAACTAACATACGAGCAGTACTTC.

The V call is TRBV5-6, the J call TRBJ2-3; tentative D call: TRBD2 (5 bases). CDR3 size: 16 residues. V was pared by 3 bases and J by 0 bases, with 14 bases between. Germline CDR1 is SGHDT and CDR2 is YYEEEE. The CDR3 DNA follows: TGTGCCAGCAGCTCGCCGTGGGGAGCTAGCACAGATACGCAGTATTTT. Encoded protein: CASSSPWGASTDTQYF.

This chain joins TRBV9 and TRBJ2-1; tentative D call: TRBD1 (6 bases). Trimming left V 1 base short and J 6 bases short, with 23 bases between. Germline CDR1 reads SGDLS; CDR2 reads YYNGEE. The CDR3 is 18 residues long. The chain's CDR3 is CASSVHMGGGLGINEQFF. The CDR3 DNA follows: TGTGCCAGCAGCGTACACATGGGTGGGGGCCTCGGGATCAATGAGCAGTTCTTC.

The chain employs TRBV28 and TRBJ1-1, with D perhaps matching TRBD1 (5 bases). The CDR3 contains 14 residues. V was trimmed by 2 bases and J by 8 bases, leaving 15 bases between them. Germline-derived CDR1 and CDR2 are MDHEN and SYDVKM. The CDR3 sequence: CASSLRGRDREAFF. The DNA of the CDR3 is TGTGCCAGCAGTTTACGGGGCAGGGATCGAGAAGCTTTCTTT.

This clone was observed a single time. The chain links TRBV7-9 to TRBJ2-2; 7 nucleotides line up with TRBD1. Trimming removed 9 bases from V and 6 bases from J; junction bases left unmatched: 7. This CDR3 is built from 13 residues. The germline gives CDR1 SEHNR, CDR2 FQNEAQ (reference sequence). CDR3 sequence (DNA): TGTGCCAGAACGGGACAGCCGGCCGGGGAGCTGTTTTTT. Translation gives CARTGQPAGELFF. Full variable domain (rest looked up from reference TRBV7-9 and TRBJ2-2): DTGVSQNPRHKITKRGQNVTFRCDPISEHNRLYWYRQTLGQGPEFLTYFQNEAQLEKSRLLSDRFSAERPKGSFSTLEIQRTEQGDSAMYLCARTGQPAGELFFGEGSRLTVL.

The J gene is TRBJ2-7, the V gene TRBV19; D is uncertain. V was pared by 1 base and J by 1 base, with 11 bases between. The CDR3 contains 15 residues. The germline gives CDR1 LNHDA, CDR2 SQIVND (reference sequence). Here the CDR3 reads CASSIAAALSYEQYF. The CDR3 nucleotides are TGTGCCAGTAGTATAGCGGCAGCCCTTTCCTACGAGCAGTACTTC.

The chain's CDR3 is CASGFAGRAPTEAFF. The CDR3 coding sequence is TGTGCTAGTGGTTTCGCAGGACGGGCGCCGACTGAAGCTTTCTTT. V gene TRBV12-5 combines with J gene TRBJ1-1, with D hard to call. The CDR3 has 15 amino acids. Trimming shortened V by 3 bases and J by 5 bases, and 16 bases separated the two germline ends. Germline V gene data show CDR1 as LGHNT and CDR2 as FRNRAP.

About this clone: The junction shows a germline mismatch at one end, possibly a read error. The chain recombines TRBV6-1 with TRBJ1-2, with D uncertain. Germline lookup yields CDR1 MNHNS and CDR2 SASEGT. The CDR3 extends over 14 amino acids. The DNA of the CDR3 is TGTGCCAGCAGCGAAGGCAGCTGGGGCTATGGCTACACCTTC. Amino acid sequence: CASSEGSWGYGYTF.

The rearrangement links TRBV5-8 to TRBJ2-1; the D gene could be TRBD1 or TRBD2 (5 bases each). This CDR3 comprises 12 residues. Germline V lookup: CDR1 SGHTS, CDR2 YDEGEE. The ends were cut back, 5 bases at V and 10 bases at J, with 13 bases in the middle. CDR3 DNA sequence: TGTGCCAGCAGTTCCCTTTGGGACGAGCAGTTCTTC. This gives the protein CASSSLWDEQFF.

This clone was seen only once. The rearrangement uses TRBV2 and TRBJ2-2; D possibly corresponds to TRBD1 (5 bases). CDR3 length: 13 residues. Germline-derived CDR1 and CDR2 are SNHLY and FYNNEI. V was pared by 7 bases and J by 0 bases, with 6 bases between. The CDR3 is CASKDTNTGELFF. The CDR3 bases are TGTGCCAGCAAGGACACGAACACCGGGGAGCTGTTTTTT. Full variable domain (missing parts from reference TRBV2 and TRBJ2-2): EPEVTQTPSHQVTQMGQEVILRCVPISNHLYFYWYRQILGQKVEFLVSFYNNEISEKSEIFDDQFSVERPDGSNFTLKIRSTKLEDSAMYFCASKDTNTGELFFGEGSRLTVL.

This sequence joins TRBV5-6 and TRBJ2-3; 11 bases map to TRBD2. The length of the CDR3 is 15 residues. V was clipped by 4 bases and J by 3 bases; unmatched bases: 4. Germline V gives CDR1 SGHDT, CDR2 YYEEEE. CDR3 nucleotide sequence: TGTGCCAGCAGCCTGGGGACTAGCGGAACAGATACGCAGTATTTT. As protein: CASSLGTSGTDTQYF.

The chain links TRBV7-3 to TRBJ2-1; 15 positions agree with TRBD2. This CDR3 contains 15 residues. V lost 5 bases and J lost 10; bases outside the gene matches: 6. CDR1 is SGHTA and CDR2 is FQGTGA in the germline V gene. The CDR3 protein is CASSQGLAGGLEQFF. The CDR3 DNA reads TGTGCCAGCAGCCAAGGACTAGCGGGGGGGCTAGAGCAGTTCTTC.

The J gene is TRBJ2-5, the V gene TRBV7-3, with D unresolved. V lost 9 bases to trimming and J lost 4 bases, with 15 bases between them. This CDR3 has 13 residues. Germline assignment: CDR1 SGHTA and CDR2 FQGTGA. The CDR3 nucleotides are TGTGCCAGTTGCGAAACCCTGGGAGAGACCCAGTACTTC. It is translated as CASCETLGETQYF. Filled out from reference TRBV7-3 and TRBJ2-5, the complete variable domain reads GAGVSQTPSNKVTEKGKYVELRCDPISGHTALYWYRQSLGQGPEFLIYFQGTGAADDSGLPNDRFFAVRPEGSVSTLKIQRTERGDSAVYLCASCETLGETQYFGPGTRLLVL.

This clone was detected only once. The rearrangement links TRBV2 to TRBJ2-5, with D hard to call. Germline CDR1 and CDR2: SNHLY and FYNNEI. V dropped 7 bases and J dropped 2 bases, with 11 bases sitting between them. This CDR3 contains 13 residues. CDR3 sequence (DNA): TGTGCCAGCAACCAAGTCCGACAAGAGACCCAGTACTTC. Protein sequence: CASNQVRQETQYF. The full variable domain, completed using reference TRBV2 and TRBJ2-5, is EPEVTQTPSHQVTQMGQEVILRCVPISNHLYFYWYRQILGQKVEFLVSFYNNEISEKSEIFDDQFSVERPDGSNFTLKIRSTKLEDSAMYFCASNQVRQETQYFGPGTRLLVL.

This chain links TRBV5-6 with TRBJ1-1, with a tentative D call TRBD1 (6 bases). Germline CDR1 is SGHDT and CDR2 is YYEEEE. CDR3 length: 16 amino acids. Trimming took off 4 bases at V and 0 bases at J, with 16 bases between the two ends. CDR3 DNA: TGTGCCAGCAGCATACAGGGTTGGAGTATGAACACTGAAGCTTTCTTT. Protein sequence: CASSIQGWSMNTEAFF.

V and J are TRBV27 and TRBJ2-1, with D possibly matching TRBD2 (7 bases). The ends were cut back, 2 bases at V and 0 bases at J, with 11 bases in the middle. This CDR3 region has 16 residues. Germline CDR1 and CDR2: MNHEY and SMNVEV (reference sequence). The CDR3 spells CASSLSGGASYNEQFF. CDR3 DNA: TGTGCCAGCAGTTTAAGTGGGGGGGCCTCCTACAATGAGCAGTTCTTC.

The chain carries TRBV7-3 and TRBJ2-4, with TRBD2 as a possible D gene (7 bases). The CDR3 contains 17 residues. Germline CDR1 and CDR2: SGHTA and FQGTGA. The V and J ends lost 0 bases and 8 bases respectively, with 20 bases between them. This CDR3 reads CASSLTGRRGGADIQYF. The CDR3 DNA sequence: TGTGCCAGCAGCTTAACCGGGCGTCGTGGGGGGGCCGACATTCAGTACTTC.